This TCR beta chain was sequenced in a study of T cell clones after liver transplantation. Study context: In this trial, immunosuppression withdrawal was attempted within 2 years of liver transplant.

Using immunoSEQ multiplex PCR, the repertoire was profiled, and TCRdb retains in-frame clones only, with some absent. This table has tens of thousands of clones, 65% to 85% appearing once. Trimming took off 0 bases at V and 4 bases at J, with 19 bases between the two ends. The CDR3 is 18 amino acids. Germline loops: CDR1 SGDLS, CDR2 YYNGEE. The clonotype originates from a human patient who received a liver transplant. Some of the T cells might come from the graft donor. This chain links TRBV9 with TRBJ2-2, with D possibly called TRBD1 or TRBD2 (5 bases each). The starting material was CD4+ T cells from blood, obtained around 42 months after liver transplant. The CDR3 DNA reads as TGTGCCAGCAGCGTAGAAGGTCGGGGCCCGATGATCACCGGGGAGCTGTTTTTT. It codes for CASSVEGRGPMITGELFF.